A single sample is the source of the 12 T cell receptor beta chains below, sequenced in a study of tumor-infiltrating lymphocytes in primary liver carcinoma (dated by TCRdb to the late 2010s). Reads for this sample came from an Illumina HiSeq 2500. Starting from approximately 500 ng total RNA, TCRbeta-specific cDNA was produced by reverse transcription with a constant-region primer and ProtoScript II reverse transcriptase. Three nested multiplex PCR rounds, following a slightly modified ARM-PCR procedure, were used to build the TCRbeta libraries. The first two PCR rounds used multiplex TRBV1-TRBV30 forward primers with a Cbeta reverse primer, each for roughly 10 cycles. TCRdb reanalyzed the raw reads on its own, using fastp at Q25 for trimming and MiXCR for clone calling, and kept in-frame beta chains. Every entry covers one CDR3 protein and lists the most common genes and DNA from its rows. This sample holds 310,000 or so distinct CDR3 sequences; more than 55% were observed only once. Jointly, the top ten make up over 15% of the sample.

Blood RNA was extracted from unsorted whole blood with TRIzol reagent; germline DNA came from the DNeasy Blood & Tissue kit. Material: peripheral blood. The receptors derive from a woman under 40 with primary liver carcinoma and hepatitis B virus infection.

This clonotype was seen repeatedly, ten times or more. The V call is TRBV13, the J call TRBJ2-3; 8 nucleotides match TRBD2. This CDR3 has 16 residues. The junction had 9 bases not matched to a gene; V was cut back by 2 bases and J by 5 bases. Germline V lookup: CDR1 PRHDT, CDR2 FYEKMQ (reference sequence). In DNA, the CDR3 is TGTGCCAGCAGCTTACCCCCGGGAGGGCCGGGAGATACGCAGTATTTT. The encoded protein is CASSLPPGGPGDTQYF. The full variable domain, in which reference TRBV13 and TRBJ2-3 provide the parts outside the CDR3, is AAGVIQSPRHLIKEKRETATLKCYPIPRHDTVYWYQQGPGQDPQFLISFYEKMQSDKGSIPDRFSAQQFSDYHSELNMSSLELGDSALYFCASSLPPGGPGDTQYFGPGTRLTVL.

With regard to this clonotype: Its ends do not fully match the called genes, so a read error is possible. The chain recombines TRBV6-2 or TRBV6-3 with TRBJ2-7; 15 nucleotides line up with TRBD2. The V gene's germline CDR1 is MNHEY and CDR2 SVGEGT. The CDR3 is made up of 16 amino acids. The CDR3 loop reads CASTRPGTSGRYEHYF. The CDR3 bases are TGTGCCAGCACCCGCCCCGGGACTAGCGGGAGGTACGAGCATTACTTC.

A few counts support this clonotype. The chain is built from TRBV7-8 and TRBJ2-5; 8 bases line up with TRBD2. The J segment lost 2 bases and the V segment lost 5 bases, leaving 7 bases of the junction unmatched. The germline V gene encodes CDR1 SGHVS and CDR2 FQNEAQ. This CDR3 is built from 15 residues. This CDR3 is CASSTFRGGQETQYF. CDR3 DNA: TGTGCCAGCAGCACCTTCCGGGGGGGTCAAGAGACCCAGTACTTC.

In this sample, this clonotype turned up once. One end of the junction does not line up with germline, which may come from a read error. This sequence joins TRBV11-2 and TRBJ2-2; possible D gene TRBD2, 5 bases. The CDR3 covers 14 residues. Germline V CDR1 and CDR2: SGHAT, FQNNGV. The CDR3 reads CASGLFISTGELFF. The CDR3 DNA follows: TGTGCCAGCGGCTTGTTTATTTCCACCGGGGAGCTGTTCTTT.

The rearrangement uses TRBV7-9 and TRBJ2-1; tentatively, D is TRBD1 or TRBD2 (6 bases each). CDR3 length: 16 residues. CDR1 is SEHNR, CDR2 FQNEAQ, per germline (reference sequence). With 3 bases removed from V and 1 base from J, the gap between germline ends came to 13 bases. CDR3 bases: TGTGCCAGCAGCTTTCATGGGGGGCATTCCTACAATGAGCAGTTCTTC. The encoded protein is CASSFHGGHSYNEQFF. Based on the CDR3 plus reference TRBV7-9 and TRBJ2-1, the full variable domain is DTGVSQNPRHKITKRGQNVTFRCDPISEHNRLYWYRQTLGQGPEFLTYFQNEAQLEKSRLLSDRFSAERPKGSFSTLEIQRTEQGDSAMYLCASSFHGGHSYNEQFFGPGTRLTVL.

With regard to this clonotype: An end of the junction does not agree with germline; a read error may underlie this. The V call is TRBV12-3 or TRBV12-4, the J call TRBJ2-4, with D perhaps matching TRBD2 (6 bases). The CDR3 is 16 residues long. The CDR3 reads CASSFPLGRSQNIKYF. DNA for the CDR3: TGTGCCAGCAGTTTCCCTCTTGGGAGGAGCCAAAACATTAAGTACTTC.

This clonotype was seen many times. The CDR3 sequence: CASSWTVNTGELFF. The CDR3 DNA follows: TGTGCCAGCAGCTGGACAGTGAACACCGGGGAGCTGTTTTTT. V is TRBV14 and J is TRBJ2-2, with a possible D match to TRBD1 (6 bases). The germline CDR1 and CDR2 sequences are SGHDN and FVKESK. The length of the CDR3 is 14 residues. Trimming cost V 5 bases and J 1 base, with 8 bases left between them. The full variable domain, with the rest looked up from reference TRBV14 and TRBJ2-2, is EAGVTQFPSHSVIEKGQTVTLRCDPISGHDNLYWYRRVMGKEIKFLLHFVKESKQDESGMPNNRFLAERTGGTYSTLKVQPAELEDSGVYFCASSWTVNTGELFFGEGSRLTVL.

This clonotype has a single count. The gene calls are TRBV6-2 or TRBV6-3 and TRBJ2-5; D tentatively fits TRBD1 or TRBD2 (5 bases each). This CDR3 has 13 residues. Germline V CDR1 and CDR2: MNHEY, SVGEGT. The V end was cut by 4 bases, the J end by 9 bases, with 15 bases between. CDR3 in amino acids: CASSSGGIGAQYF. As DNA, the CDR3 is TGTGCCAGCAGTTCTGGGGGAATTGGGGCCCAGTACTTC.

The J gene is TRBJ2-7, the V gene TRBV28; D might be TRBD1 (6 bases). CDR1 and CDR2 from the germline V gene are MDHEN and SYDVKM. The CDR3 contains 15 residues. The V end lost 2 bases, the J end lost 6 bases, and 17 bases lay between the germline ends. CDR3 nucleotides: TGTGCCAGCAGTTTACGAAGACAGGTCTACAGCGAGCAGTACTTC. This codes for CASSLRRQVYSEQYF.

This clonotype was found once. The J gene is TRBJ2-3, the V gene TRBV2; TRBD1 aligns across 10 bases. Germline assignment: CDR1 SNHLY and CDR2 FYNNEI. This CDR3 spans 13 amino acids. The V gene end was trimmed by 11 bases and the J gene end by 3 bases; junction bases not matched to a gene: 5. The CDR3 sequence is CAGRDRGTDTQYF. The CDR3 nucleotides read TGTGCCGGAAGGGACAGGGGAACAGATACGCAGTATTTT.

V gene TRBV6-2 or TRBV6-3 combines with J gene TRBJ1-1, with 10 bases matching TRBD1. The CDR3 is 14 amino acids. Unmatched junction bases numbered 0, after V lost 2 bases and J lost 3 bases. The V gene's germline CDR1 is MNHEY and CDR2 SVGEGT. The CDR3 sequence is CASSYGTGDTEAFF. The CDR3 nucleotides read TGTGCCAGCAGTTACGGGACAGGGGACACTGAAGCTTTCTTT.

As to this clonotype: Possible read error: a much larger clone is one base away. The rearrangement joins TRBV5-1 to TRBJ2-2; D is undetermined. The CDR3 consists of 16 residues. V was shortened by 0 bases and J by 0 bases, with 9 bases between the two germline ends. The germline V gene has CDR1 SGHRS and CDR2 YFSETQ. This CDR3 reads CASSLAGRPNTGELFF. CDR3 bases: TGCGCCAGCAGCTTGGCGGGCCGACCGAACACCGGGGAGCTGTTTTTT.